This T cell receptor beta chain was observed in a study of T-cell memory formation after mild COVID-19. Study-wide findings and caveats: CM and EM subsets held most contracting CD4+ clones; EMRA held CD8+ ones. Later expanders leaned CD4+, whereas clones that contracted between day 15 and 85 were balanced CD4/CD8. Detection of some responders pre-infection suggested pre-existing cross-reactive memory T cells participated.

J was trimmed by 6 bases and V by 1 base; bases with no gene match: 15. CDR3 size: 19 residues. Per the germline V gene, CDR1 is SGHTA and CDR2 is FQGNSA. TCRdb re-analysed the 5' RACE reads in MiXCR, keeping a single row per CDR3 protein. The profile covers around 340,000 distinct CDR3 sequences, with 10% to 15% appearing a single time and 20% to 25% taken by the ten largest. This clonotype was seen more than once but under ten times. The target antigen is unknown. This clonotype originated in a man in his late teens or twenties who had mild COVID-19 (a few samples of this study predate the infection). Cell type and time point are not known. The genes are TRBV7-2 and TRBJ2-2; TRBD1 agrees at 9 bases. Sample: PBMCs or a T cell subset sorted from them (not recorded which). CDR3 DNA sequence: TGTGCCAGCAGCTTAGGGGCGCGGAGGGGACAGGGAGGTGCCGGGGAGCTGTTTTTT. This sequence encodes CASSLGARRGQGGAGELFF.